A selection of T cell receptor beta chains follows, all from one sample in a study of radiation and T cells in renal cell carcinoma. TCRdb keeps only in-frame clones here, not all; method: immunoSEQ multiplex PCR. The sample yields some 80,000 clones, around four fifths seen once. Material: blood, obtained from a patient whose treatment included radiotherapy and nephrectomy. The receptors were gathered from an older woman with renal cell carcinoma. Each CDR3 is given with its conserved first and last residue. Fields, in order: CDR3 length, D gene, J gene, V gene, CDR3 protein, CDR3 DNA. A D gene is named only where the DNA matches it firmly.

19 | NA | TRBJ1-3 | TRBV11-3 | CASSLGRWDTKDSGNTIYF | TGTGCCAGCAGCTTAGGTCGATGGGACACTAAAGACTCTGGAAACACCATATATTTT
15 | NA | TRBJ1-1 | TRBV28 | CASRYTGRRNTEAFF | TGTGCCAGCAGATACACGGGTCGGAGGAACACTGAAGCTTTCTTT
12 | NA | TRBJ2-7 | TRBV18 | CASSPTLYEQYF | TGTGCCAGCTCACCAACACTCTACGAGCAGTACTTC
17 | NA | TRBJ1-1 | TRBV23-1 | CASSQRQRPARNTEAFF | TGCGCCAGCAGCCAACGACAGCGCCCGGCAAGGAACACTGAAGCTTTCTTT
11 | NA | TRBJ2-5 | TRBV7-9 | CASSNTETQYF | TGTGCCAGCAGCAACACCGAGACCCAGTACTTC
14 | NA | TRBJ2-7 | TRBV6-1 | CASSERGPWNEQYF | TGTGCCAGCAGTGAACGGGGGCCGTGGAACGAGCAGTACTTC
14 | TRBD1 | TRBJ1-1 | TRBV7-6 | CASSGQGGNTEAFF | TGTGCCAGCTCGGGACAGGGGGGTAACACTGAAGCTTTCTTT
17 | NA | TRBJ1-2 | TRBV11-2 | CASSLHPIPGPPYGYTF | TGTGCCAGCAGCCTTCATCCGATCCCCGGACCCCCCTATGGCTACACCTTC
16 | NA | TRBJ2-7 | TRBV7-9 | CASSPDMGWSSYEQYF | TGTGCCAGCAGTCCTGACATGGGTTGGAGCTCCTACGAGCAGTACTTC
14 | NA | TRBJ2-7 | TRBV7-9 | CASSTGTKAYEQYF | TGTGCCAGCAGCACGGGGACGAAAGCCTACGAGCAGTACTTC
15 | NA | TRBJ1-2 | TRBV6-5 | CASRRSPTGVPGYTF | TGTGCCAGCAGACGCTCCCCTACGGGCGTCCCGGGCTACACCTTC
13 | NA | TRBJ1-3 | TRBV29-1 | CSVDLDTGNTIYF | TGCAGCGTTGACCTGGACACTGGAAACACCATATATTTT
16 | TRBD1 | TRBJ2-2 | TRBV10-3 | CAIRNGTGGNTGELFF | TGTGCCATCAGGAACGGTACAGGGGGCAATACCGGGGAGCTGTTTTTT
15 | TRBD1 | TRBJ1-2 | TRBV30 | CAWSLSGTGNYGYTF | TGTGCCTGGAGTCTCAGCGGGACAGGGAACTATGGCTACACCTTC
14 | TRBD1 | TRBJ2-7 | TRBV10-3 | CAIRSGQGTYEQYF | TGTGCCATCAGATCGGGACAGGGAACCTACGAGCAGTACTTC
14 | NA | TRBJ2-7 | TRBV9 | CASSVGSHTYEQYF | TGTGCCAGCAGCGTAGGATCTCATACCTACGAGCAGTACTTC
13 | NA | TRBJ2-3 | TRBV11-2 | CASSLQDSITQYF | TGTGCCAGCAGCTTACAGGATTCGATTACGCAGTATTTT
16 | TRBD2 | TRBJ2-2 | TRBV5-1 | CASSLVLAGGPGELFF | TGCGCCAGCAGCTTGGTACTAGCGGGAGGTCCCGGGGAGCTGTTTTTT